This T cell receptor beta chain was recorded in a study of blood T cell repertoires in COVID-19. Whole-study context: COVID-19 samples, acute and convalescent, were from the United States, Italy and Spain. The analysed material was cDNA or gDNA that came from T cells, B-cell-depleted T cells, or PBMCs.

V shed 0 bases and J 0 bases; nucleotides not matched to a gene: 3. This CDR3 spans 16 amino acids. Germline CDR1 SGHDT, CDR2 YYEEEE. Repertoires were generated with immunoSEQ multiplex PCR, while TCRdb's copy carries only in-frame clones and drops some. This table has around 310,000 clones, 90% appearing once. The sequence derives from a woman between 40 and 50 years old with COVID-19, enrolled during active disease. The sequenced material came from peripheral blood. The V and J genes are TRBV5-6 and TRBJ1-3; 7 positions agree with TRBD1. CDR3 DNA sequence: TGTGCCAGCAGCTTGGGGGACAGAGACTCTGGAAACACCATATATTTT. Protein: CASSLGDRDSGNTIYF.